Listed here is a single TCR beta chain. Its specificity is unknown. This specimen belongs to a study of cytomegalovirus exposure and HLA in healthy donors. Study results and caveats: A later analysis linked a missense DCLRE1C variant to TCR beta V- and J-gene trimming.

Amplification used 60 Vbeta primers and 13 Jbeta primers. The protocol was immunoSEQ multiplex PCR, while the TCRdb copy is restricted to in-frame clones and leaves out a portion. The sample has 100,000 or so clones; nearly 80% are singletons. This CDR3 is built from 14 residues. V shed 4 bases and J 6 bases; nucleotides not matched to a gene: 8. CDR1 is MGHRA and CDR2 is YSYEKL in the germline V gene. This clonotype originated in a woman aged 40 to 55 in good health and CMV-seropositive. The material sequenced was PBMCs. V usage is TRBV4-1 and J usage is TRBJ2-7; TRBD1 matches 8 bases. The CDR3 DNA sequence: TGCGCCAGCAGCCCCGGACAGGGAAGGTCCGAGCAGTACTTC. Amino acid sequence: CASSPGQGRSEQYF.